This T cell receptor (beta chain) was obtained from a study of blood T cell repertoires in COVID-19 (dated by TCRdb to the early 2020s). Study-level background: Samples covering the acute and convalescent phases of COVID-19 were provided by collaborators in the United States, Italy and Spain. A freely available public database, intended as a resource for researchers studying the immune response to SARS-CoV-2, is where the repertoires were released. The samples were drawn from the first 160 participants of the ongoing ImmuneRACE study and from 950 to 1,500 subjects provided by 6 global collaborators. Where available, HLA class I and class II types were obtained from metadata supplied by the sample provider rather than from assay-based typing. Subjects who had been exposed to COVID-19, were actively infected with it, or had recovered from it provided the deeply sampled blood TCRbeta repertoires that made up the dataset. Nearly every sample came with metadata listing a de-identified subject ID, COVID-19 status, age in years and sex. The material from the prospective study consisted of cDNA or gDNA derived from T cells, B-cell-depleted T cells, or PBMCs.

The collaborating institutions used their own protocols to collect whole blood in K2EDTA tubes. For TCRbeta analysis, collaborator samples were shipped as frozen whole blood, as isolated PBMCs, or as DNA extracted from either sample type. TCRbeta CDR3 regions were amplified from genomic DNA using the immunoSEQ Assay, a bias-controlled multiplex PCR. The authors processed their data as follows. The number of nucleated cells in each sample was estimated by amplification of reference gene primers within the assay. To quantify the absolute abundance of each unique TCRbeta CDR3 rearrangement, sequence reads were collapsed and filtered. For each sample, productive Simpson clonality was calculated as the square root of Simpson's diversity index across productive rearrangements. TCRdb re-hosts the immuneACCESS table, in-frame sequences only. Its copies lack some clones; in the studies checked, an unresolved V gene accounts for under half of them, and the cause for the rest is not known. V and J calls and clone size follow that table, whereas D and trimming were derived from the DNA. In all, the sample holds fewer than 40,000 clones, and around nine tenths of those were seen once. The ten biggest clones cover about 12% of the sample.

V has 2 bases trimmed and J has 7 bases trimmed; junction bases matching no gene number 11. The CDR3 sequence holds 17 residues, the cysteine and phenylalanine included. Only the CDR3 DNA stays, 51 bases, in frame from base 1. The germline V gene encodes CDR1 SGHNT and CDR2 YYREEE (reference sequence). The paper's findings and limits, for the study overall: Clinical and demographic metadata were provided uncurated, with the amount varying by source and participant.

In regard to this clone: Which antigen it targets is not known. No clone much larger than this one lies a single base away; base qualities are absent.

Sequencing was done on a sample of peripheral blood. This TCR was recovered from a human donor in a cohort sampled during active COVID-19. In this chain, TRBV5-4 is recombined with TRBJ2-1, and 11 junctional nucleotides match TRBD2. The nucleotide sequence reads as follows: TGTGCCAGCAGCTTATCCAAACTAGCGGGAGTGGGGAATGAGCAGTTCTTC. Its protein product is CASSLSKLAGVGNEQFF.